A single sample is the source of the 2 T cell receptor beta chains below, sequenced in a study of regulatory dendritic cells for organ transplantation. Sorted subsets were CFSE-labeled and cultured approximately 5 days with allogeneic dendritic cells. The assay was immunoSEQ multiplex PCR, and TCRdb's table has in-frame clones only and misses some. The sample records approximately 10,000 clones, 65% to 80% being singletons. No antigens are known for them. The sample consisted of memory CD4+ T cells from blood cultured with regulatory dendritic cells. Subset noted: CD45RO+ memory T cells. The receptor set was obtained from a human donor in good health.

The chain couples TRBV5-1 to TRBJ2-5; 8 nucleotides line up with TRBD2. V dropped 6 bases and J dropped 5; count of bases not matched to a gene: 6. Germline lookup yields CDR1 SGHRS and CDR2 YFSETQ. CDR3 length: 13 amino acids. The CDR3: CASMPGGRETQYF. CDR3 sequence (DNA): TGCGCCAGCATGCCGGGGGGGCGGGAGACCCAGTACTTC.

The genes are TRBV7-2 and TRBJ2-1; D perhaps matches TRBD1 (6 bases). This CDR3 is 15 amino acids long. Per the germline V gene, CDR1 is SGHTA and CDR2 is FQGNSA. Trimming removed 1 base at V and 6 bases at J, with 13 bases between. The CDR3 region has the DNA TGTGCCAGCAGCTTAGTAGTCTTAGGGGGCAATGAGCAGTTCTTC. As protein: CASSLVVLGGNEQFF.